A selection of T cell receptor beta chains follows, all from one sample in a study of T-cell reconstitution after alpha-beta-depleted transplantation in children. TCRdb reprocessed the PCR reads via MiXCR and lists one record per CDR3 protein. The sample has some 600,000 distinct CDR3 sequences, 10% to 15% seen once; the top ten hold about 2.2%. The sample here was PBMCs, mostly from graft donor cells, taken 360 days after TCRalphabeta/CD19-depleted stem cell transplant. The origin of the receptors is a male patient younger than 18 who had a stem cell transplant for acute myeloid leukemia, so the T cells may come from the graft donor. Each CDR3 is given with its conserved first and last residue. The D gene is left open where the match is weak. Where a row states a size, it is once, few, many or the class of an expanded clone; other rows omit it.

TGCGCCAGCAGCCAAGCGTTATTTAGCACAGATACGCAGTATTTT	CASSQALFSTDTQYF	TRBJ2-3	few	TRBV4-3	-
TGTGCCAGCAGTGGGGGACTAGCGGGAGTTGATTTAGAGCAGTACTTC	CASSGGLAGVDLEQYF	TRBJ2-7	-	TRBV12-3/TRBV12-4	TRBD2
TGCAGTGCTAGAGCCGGACAGGGGGAAGAGACCCAGTACTTC	CSARAGQGEETQYF	TRBJ2-5	few	TRBV20-1	TRBD1
TGCGCCAGCAGCTTGGGGCTCAAGGACGGATCCTCTGGAAACACCATATATTTT	CASSLGLKDGSSGNTIYF	TRBJ1-3	-	TRBV5-1	-
TGTGCCAGTAGTGTGACTAGCCCCCTATATTACAATGAGCAGTTCTTC	CASSVTSPLYYNEQFF	TRBJ2-1	-	TRBV19	TRBD2
TGTGCCAGCAGCTCCCGGGGACAGGGGGCTGGAAACACCATATATTTT	CASSSRGQGAGNTIYF	TRBJ1-3	-	TRBV7-2	TRBD1
TGTGCCAGCCCGCGGGAGCAATCCGGGGAGCTGTTTTTT	CASPREQSGELFF	TRBJ2-2	many	TRBV21-1	-
TGCAGTGCTAGAGCCCCCGGGACTAGCGGAAAGTACGAGCAGTACTTC	CSARAPGTSGKYEQYF	TRBJ2-7	once	TRBV20-1	TRBD2
TGTGCCAGCAGCTTCGGCACCCCATTGGGCACAGATACGCAGTATTTT	CASSFGTPLGTDTQYF	TRBJ2-3	few	TRBV5-6	-
TGTGCCAGCAGCTTATCGTGGCGCGAGAATCCAGCGGGAGGCCCAGATACGCAGTATTTT	CASSLSWRENPAGGPDTQYF	TRBJ2-3	few	TRBV11-1	TRBD2
TGCGCCAGCAGCCAAGATACCCGGGACCCCTCCTACGAGCAGTACTTC	CASSQDTRDPSYEQYF	TRBJ2-7	few	TRBV4-3	-
TGTGCCAGCAGCCGTGCGGCCTCTCCCCTTCGGGTTCAGTACTTC	CASSRAASPLRVQYF	TRBJ2-4	many	TRBV7-9	-
TGCGCCAGCAGCGAGCCCTCGAGCACAGATACGCAGTATTTT	CASSEPSSTDTQYF	TRBJ2-3	many	TRBV5-1	-
TGTGCCAGCAGTTATGCGGGACAGTTCATTAATGAAAAACTGTTTTTT	CASSYAGQFINEKLFF	TRBJ1-4	-	TRBV6-8	TRBD1
TGTGCCAGCAGCTTAGTCCGCCAGGCAGGGGGCACTGAAGCTTTCTTT	CASSLVRQAGGTEAFF	TRBJ1-1	-	TRBV7-2	TRBD1
TGTGCCAGCAGCTTAGGCGGCGGGAGAACCTACAATGAGCAGTTCTTC	CASSLGGGRTYNEQFF	TRBJ2-1	few	TRBV7-9	TRBD2
TGTGCCAGCAGTGAATCGCTAGCGGGAGTAGAGTTCTTC	CASSESLAGVEFF	TRBJ2-1	few	TRBV2	TRBD2
TGTGCCTGGAGTGTACGGCTAGAGGGAGGCTTTCGGTACTTC	CAWSVRLEGGFRYF	TRBJ2-7	-	TRBV30	-
TGTGCCAGCAGCATACTCGCTAGCGGGAACGGATACGAGCAGTACTTC	CASSILASGNGYEQYF	TRBJ2-7	-	TRBV4-2	TRBD2
TGTGCCAGCTCACCATGGACAGGGCCGTACACCTTC	CASSPWTGPYTF	TRBJ1-2	-	TRBV18	TRBD1
TGTGCCAGCAGCGTCCACAGGGATCCCTTAACTTCTGGAAACACCATATATTTT	CASSVHRDPLTSGNTIYF	TRBJ1-3	few	TRBV9	-
TGCAGTGCCAATTCAAGGATGCAGTTCTTC	CSANSRMQFF	TRBJ2-1	many	TRBV20-1	-
TGTGCCAGCAGTGACTACAGACGGCAAGAGACCCAGTACTTC	CASSDYRRQETQYF	TRBJ2-5	many	TRBV28	-
TGTGCCAGCAGCGTTTCAACGTACAATGAGCAGTTCTTC	CASSVSTYNEQFF	TRBJ2-1	-	TRBV11-2	-
TGTGCCAGCAGCCCTTTACCCGGGGTCGAGCAGTACTTC	CASSPLPGVEQYF	TRBJ2-7	many	TRBV28	-
TGCAGTGCTAGAAGACAGCTCCAAGAGACCCAGTACTTC	CSARRQLQETQYF	TRBJ2-5	-	TRBV20-1	-